This is a list of T cell receptor beta chains from one sample in a study of T-cell reconstitution after alpha-beta-depleted transplantation in children. In TCRdb, the PCR reads were re-called with MiXCR into one record per CDR3 protein. Seen here are about 410,000 distinct CDR3 sequences, roughly 22% observed once, and the top ten hold around 3.9%. Sequencing used PBMCs from the stem cell graft donor, obtained from the stem cell graft. The receptors derive from a human donor who donated a stem cell graft to a child with acute myeloid leukemia. The CDR3 runs from the conserved cysteine through the conserved F or W. A D gene is named only where the DNA matches it firmly. Size is stated for part of the rows, as once, few or many counts, or as a class when the clone is expanded.

j_gene | abundance | v_gene | d_gene | CDR3aa | CDR3nt
TRBJ2-1 | - | TRBV20-1 | - | CSARGKGTLWDEQFF | TGCAGTGCTAGAGGAAAGGGGACGCTTTGGGATGAGCAGTTCTTC
TRBJ2-2 | - | TRBV2 | - | CASRTDANTGELFF | TGTGCCAGCCGGACAGACGCGAACACCGGGGAGCTGTTTTTT
TRBJ2-5 | - | TRBV5-1 | TRBD2 | CASSFTPSGIRTQYF | TGCGCCAGCAGCTTTACCCCTAGCGGGATTCGGACCCAGTACTTC
TRBJ1-1 | few | TRBV2 | - | CASSDATGSGTEAFF | TGTGCCAGCAGTGATGCTACAGGGAGTGGCACTGAAGCTTTCTTT
TRBJ2-7 | few | TRBV10-3 | TRBD2 | CAIGSSSTSEYEQYF | TGTGCCATCGGAAGTTCCTCGACTAGCGAGTACGAGCAGTACTTC
TRBJ2-3 | - | TRBV3-1 | TRBD2 | CASSQSGRASVDTQYF | TGTGCCAGCAGCCAGAGCGGGAGGGCCTCGGTGGATACGCAGTATTTT
TRBJ2-3 | - | TRBV4-1 | - | CASSQEGLAGGTDTQYF | TGCGCCAGCAGCCAAGAAGGTTTGGCAGGGGGCACAGATACGCAGTATTTT
TRBJ1-1 | few | TRBV11-3 | - | CASIRRGGTEAFF | TGTGCCAGCATCAGAAGGGGTGGCACTGAAGCTTTCTTT
TRBJ1-5 | - | TRBV25-1 | TRBD1 | CASSETGFNQPQHF | TGTGCCAGCAGTGAGACAGGGTTTAATCAGCCCCAGCATTTT
TRBJ2-7 | - | TRBV21-1 | - | CASSKLAAFGECYEQYF | TGTGCCAGCAGCAAATTGGCAGCTTTCGGGGAATGCTACGAGCAGTACTTC
TRBJ2-6 | - | TRBV29-1 | - | CSVEELAGYSSGANVLTF | TGCAGCGTTGAAGAACTGGCCGGGTATTCCTCTGGGGCCAACGTCCTGACTTTC
TRBJ2-2 | - | TRBV6-5 | TRBD2 | CATTGLAGVTGELFF | TGTGCCACCACGGGACTAGCGGGAGTTACCGGGGAGCTGTTTTTT
TRBJ2-2 | few | TRBV7-2 | - | CASSQRSGNGELFF | TGTGCCAGCAGCCAGAGGTCCGGGAACGGGGAGCTGTTTTTT
TRBJ2-1 | - | TRBV30 | - | CAWSVRLAYNEQFF | TGTGCCTGGAGTGTCCGACTAGCCTACAATGAGCAGTTCTTC
TRBJ2-1 | once | TRBV7-9 | - | CASSLGSWTSYNEQFF | TGTGCCAGCAGCTTAGGTTCCTGGACCTCCTACAATGAGCAGTTCTTC
TRBJ2-2 | - | TRBV10-3 | - | CAISESSARWLFF | TGTGCCATCAGTGAGTCGTCGGCACGGTGGCTGTTTTTT
TRBJ2-5 | few | TRBV28 | - | CASKPPVDSGTQYF | TGTGCCAGCAAACCTCCGGTGGATTCCGGGACCCAGTACTTC
TRBJ2-7 | few | TRBV25-1 | - | CASSESTVYEQYF | TGTGCCAGCAGTGAATCAACGGTTTACGAGCAGTACTTC
TRBJ2-1 | many | TRBV5-4 | TRBD2 | CASSLVSGRANEQFF | TGTGCCAGCAGCTTGGTTAGCGGGAGGGCCAATGAGCAGTTCTTC
TRBJ2-3 | - | TRBV7-2 | - | CASSLKGQAGTTDTQYF | TGTGCCAGCAGCTTAAAGGGTCAGGCCGGAACGACAGATACGCAGTATTTT
TRBJ2-7 | few | TRBV10-3 | - | CAISESSDSYEQYF | TGTGCCATCAGTGAGTCGTCTGATTCCTACGAGCAGTACTTC
TRBJ2-1 | - | TRBV5-1 | TRBD2 | CASSLRREGLGHNEQFF | TGCGCCAGCAGCTTGAGGCGGGAGGGCCTTGGACACAATGAGCAGTTCTTC
TRBJ2-7 | - | TRBV6-1 | - | CASSRPSSYEQYF | TGTGCCAGCAGTAGGCCCAGCTCCTACGAGCAGTACTTC
TRBJ2-1 | - | TRBV9 | - | CASSDPSPGGSMGNEQFF | TGTGCCAGCAGCGACCCCTCTCCCGGGGGATCTATGGGGAATGAGCAGTTCTTC
TRBJ2-2 | many | TRBV20-1 | TRBD2 | CSAISGTTNTGELFF | TGCAGTGCTATTTCCGGGACTACCAACACCGGGGAGCTGTTTTTT
TRBJ2-7 | many | TRBV12-3/TRBV12-4 | TRBD1 | CASTPEGQVHEQYF | TGTGCCAGCACCCCTGAGGGACAGGTACACGAGCAGTACTTC
TRBJ2-7 | - | TRBV25-1 | TRBD2 | CASSESTSGAYEQYF | TGTGCCAGCAGTGAATCGACTAGCGGAGCCTACGAGCAGTACTTC
TRBJ2-1 | few | TRBV6-2/TRBV6-3 | TRBD2 | CATGLGGNEQFF | TGTGCCACGGGGCTGGGAGGGAATGAGCAGTTCTTC
TRBJ2-7 | many | TRBV7-9 | - | CASSLLAEQYF | TGTGCCAGCAGCTTACTGGCCGAGCAGTACTTC
TRBJ2-7 | few | TRBV7-9 | - | CASSPEGHEQYF | TGTGCCAGCAGCCCGGAGGGCCACGAGCAGTACTTC
TRBJ2-7 | few | TRBV21-1 | - | CASSKNGTSDYEQYF | TGTGCCAGCAGCAAGAACGGGACCTCGGACTACGAGCAGTACTTC
TRBJ2-7 | - | TRBV7-8 | TRBD2 | CASSLNPEGSGRYEQYF | TGTGCCAGCAGCTTAAATCCCGAGGGGAGCGGGAGATACGAGCAGTACTTC
TRBJ2-5 | - | TRBV7-8 | TRBD2 | CASSQSGRAGVAQYF | TGTGCCAGCAGCCAAAGCGGGAGGGCCGGGGTGGCCCAGTACTTC
TRBJ1-1 | few | TRBV6-2/TRBV6-3 | - | CASSFKRYTEAFF | TGTGCCAGCAGTTTTAAGAGGTACACTGAAGCTTTCTTT
TRBJ1-5 | many | TRBV6-2/TRBV6-3 | - | CASSYVRGNQPQHF | TGTGCCAGCAGTTACGTCAGGGGCAATCAGCCCCAGCATTTT
TRBJ2-1 | many | TRBV5-1 | TRBD1 | CASSLEGQGADEQFF | TGCGCCAGCAGCTTGGAGGGACAGGGAGCGGATGAGCAGTTCTTC
TRBJ2-3 | few | TRBV7-6 | - | CASSQLGSGTDTQYF | TGTGCCAGCAGCCAACTGGGTAGCGGCACAGATACGCAGTATTTT